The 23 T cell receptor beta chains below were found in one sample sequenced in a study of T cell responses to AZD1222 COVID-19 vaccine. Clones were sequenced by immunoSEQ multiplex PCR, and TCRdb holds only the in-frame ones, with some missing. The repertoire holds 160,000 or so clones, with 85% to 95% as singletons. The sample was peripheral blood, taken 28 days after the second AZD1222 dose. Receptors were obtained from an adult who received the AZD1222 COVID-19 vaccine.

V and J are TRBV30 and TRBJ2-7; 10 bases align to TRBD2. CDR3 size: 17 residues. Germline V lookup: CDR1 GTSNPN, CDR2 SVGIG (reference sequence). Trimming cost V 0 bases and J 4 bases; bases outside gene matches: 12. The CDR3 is CAWSVRRPSGSFYEQYF. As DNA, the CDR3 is TGTGCCTGGAGTGTACGGAGGCCTAGCGGGAGTTTTTACGAGCAGTACTTC.

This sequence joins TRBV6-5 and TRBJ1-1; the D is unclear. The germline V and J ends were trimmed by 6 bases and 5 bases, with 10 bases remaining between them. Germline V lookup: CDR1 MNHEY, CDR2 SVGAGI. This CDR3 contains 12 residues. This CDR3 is CASSSPGTEAFF. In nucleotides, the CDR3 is TGTGCCAGCAGCTCCCCCGGGACTGAAGCTTTCTTT.

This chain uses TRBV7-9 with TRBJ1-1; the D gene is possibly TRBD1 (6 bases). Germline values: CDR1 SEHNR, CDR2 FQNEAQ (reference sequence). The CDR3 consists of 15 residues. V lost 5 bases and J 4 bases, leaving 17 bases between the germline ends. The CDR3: CASSPWDIKGTEAFF. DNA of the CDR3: TGTGCCAGCAGCCCCTGGGACATTAAGGGCACTGAAGCTTTCTTT. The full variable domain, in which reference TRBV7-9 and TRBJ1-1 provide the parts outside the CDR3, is DTGVSQNPRHKITKRGQNVTFRCDPISEHNRLYWYRQTLGQGPEFLTYFQNEAQLEKSRLLSDRFSAERPKGSFSTLEIQRTEQGDSAMYLCASSPWDIKGTEAFFGQGTRLTVV.

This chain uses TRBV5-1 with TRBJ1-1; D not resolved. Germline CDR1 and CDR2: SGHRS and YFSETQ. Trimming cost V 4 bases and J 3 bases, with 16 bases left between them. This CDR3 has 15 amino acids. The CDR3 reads CASSLGGSLDTEAFF. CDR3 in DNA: TGCGCCAGCAGCCTCGGAGGGAGCCTTGACACTGAAGCTTTCTTT.

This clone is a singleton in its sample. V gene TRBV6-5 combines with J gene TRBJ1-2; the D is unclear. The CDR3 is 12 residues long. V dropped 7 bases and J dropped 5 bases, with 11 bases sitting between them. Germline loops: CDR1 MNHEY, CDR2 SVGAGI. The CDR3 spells CASMDYLYGYTF. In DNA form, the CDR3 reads TGTGCCAGCATGGACTACTTATATGGCTACACCTTC.

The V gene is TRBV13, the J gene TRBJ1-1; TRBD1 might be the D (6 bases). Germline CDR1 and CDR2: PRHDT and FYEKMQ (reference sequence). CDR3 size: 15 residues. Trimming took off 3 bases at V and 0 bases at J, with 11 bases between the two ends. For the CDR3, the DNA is TGTGCCAGCAGCTTCTTCAGGGGCATGAACACTGAAGCTTTCTTT. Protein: CASSFFRGMNTEAFF.

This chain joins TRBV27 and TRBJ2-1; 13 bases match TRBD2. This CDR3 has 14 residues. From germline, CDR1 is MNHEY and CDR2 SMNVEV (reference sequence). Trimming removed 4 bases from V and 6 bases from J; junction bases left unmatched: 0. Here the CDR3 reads CASSWTSGSNEQFF. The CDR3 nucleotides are TGTGCCAGCAGTTGGACTAGCGGGAGCAATGAGCAGTTCTTC.

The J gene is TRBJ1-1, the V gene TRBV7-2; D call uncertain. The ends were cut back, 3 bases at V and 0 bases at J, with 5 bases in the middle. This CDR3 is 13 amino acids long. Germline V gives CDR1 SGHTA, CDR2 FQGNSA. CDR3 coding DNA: TGTGCCAGCAGCTTTCCCATGAACACTGAAGCTTTCTTT. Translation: CASSFPMNTEAFF.

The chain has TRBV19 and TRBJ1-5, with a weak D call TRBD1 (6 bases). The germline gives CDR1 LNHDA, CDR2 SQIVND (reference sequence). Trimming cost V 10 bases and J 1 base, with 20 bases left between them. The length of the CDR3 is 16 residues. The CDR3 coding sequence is TGTGCCACCTCCCGAGAAGGCGACAGGAGCAATCAGCCCCAGCATTTT. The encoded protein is CATSREGDRSNQPQHF.

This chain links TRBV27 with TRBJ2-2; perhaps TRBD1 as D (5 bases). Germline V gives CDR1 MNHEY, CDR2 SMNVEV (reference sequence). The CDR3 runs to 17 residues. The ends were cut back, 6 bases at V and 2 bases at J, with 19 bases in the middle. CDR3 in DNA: TGTGCCAGCAGAGCTTACCTAGAGACAGTCAACACCGGGGAGCTGTTTTTT. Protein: CASRAYLETVNTGELFF.

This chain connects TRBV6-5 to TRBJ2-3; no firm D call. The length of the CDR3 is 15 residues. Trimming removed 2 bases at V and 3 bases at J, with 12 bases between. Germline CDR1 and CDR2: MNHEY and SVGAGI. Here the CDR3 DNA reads TGTGCCAGCAGTTACACCTCTGGCACGACAGATACGCAGTATTTT. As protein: CASSYTSGTTDTQYF.

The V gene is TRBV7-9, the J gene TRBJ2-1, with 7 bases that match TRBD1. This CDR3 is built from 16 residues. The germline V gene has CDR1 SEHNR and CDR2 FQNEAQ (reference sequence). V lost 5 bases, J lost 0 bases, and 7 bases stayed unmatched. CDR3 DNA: TGTGCCAGCAGCCTTACAGGGGCTTACTCCTACAATGAGCAGTTCTTC. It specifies CASSLTGAYSYNEQFF.

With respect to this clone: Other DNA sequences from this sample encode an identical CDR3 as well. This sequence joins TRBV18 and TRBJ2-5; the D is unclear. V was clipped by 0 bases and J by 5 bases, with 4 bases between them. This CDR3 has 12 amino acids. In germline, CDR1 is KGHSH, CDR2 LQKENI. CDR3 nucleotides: TGTGCCAGCTCACCACCGGGGGAGACCCAGTACTTC. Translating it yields CASSPPGETQYF.

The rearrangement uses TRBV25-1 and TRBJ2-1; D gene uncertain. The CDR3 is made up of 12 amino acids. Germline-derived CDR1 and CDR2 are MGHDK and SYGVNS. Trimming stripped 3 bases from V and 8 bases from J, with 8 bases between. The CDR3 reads CASSERFDEQFF. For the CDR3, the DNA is TGTGCCAGCAGTGAGAGGTTCGATGAGCAGTTCTTC.

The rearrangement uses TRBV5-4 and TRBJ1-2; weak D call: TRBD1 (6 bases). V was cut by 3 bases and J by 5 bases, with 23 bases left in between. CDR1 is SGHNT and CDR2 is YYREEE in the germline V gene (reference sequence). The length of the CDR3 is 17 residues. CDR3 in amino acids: CASSSYRGSQGIYGYTF. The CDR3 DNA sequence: TGTGCCAGCAGCTCCTATCGGGGATCTCAGGGGATTTATGGCTACACCTTC.

The CDR3 DNA sequence: TGTGCCAGCACCTCTGGGTCAGAAAAACTGTTTTTT. It translates to CASTSGSEKLFF. The chain employs TRBV25-1 and TRBJ1-4; D not resolved. The germline V and J ends were trimmed by 7 bases and 8 bases, with 11 bases remaining between them. This CDR3 spans 12 amino acids. Germline lookup yields CDR1 MGHDK and CDR2 SYGVNS. The entire variable domain, with the rest obtained from reference TRBV25-1 and TRBJ1-4, is as follows: EADIYQTPRYLVIGTGKKITLECSQTMGHDKMYWYQQDPGMELHLIHYSYGVNSTEKGDLSSESTVSRIRTEHFPLTLESARPSHTSQYLCASTSGSEKLFFGSGTQLSVL.

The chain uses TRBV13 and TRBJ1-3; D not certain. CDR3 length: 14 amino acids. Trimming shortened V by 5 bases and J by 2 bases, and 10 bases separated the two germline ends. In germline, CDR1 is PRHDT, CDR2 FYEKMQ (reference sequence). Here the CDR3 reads CASSPGIAGNTIYF. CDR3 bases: TGTGCCAGCAGCCCGGGGATCGCTGGAAACACCATATATTTT. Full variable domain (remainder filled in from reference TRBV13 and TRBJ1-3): AAGVIQSPRHLIKEKRETATLKCYPIPRHDTVYWYQQGPGQDPQFLISFYEKMQSDKGSIPDRFSAQQFSDYHSELNMSSLELGDSALYFCASSPGIAGNTIYFGEGSWLTVV.

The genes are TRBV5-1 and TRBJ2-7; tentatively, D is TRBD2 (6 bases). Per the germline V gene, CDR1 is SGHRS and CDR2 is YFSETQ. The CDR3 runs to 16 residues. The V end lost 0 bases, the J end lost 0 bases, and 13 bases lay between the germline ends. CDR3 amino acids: CASSLVGGGYSYEQYF. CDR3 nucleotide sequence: TGCGCCAGCAGCTTGGTCGGTGGAGGGTACTCCTACGAGCAGTACTTC.

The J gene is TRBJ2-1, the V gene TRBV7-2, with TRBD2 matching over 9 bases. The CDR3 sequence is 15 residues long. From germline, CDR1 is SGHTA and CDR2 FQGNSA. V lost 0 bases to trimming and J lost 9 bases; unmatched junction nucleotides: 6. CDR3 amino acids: CASSLALAGRAEQFF. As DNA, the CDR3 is TGTGCCAGCAGCTTAGCGCTAGCGGGGAGGGCTGAGCAGTTCTTC.

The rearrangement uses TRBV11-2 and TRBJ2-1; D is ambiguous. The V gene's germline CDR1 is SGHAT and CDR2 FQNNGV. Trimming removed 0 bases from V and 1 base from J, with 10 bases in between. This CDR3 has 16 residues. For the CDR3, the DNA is TGTGCCAGCAGCTTAGAGAAGTTTTGGTCCTACAATGAGCAGTTCTTC. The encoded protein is CASSLEKFWSYNEQFF.

Written as DNA, the CDR3 is TGTGCCAGCAGTTTGGGGGGAGCGGATGAAAAACTGTTTTTT. Translated: CASSLGGADEKLFF. The gene calls are TRBV6-5 and TRBJ1-4; TRBD1 is a possible D gene (5 bases). Looked up from germline, CDR1 is MNHEY and CDR2 is SVGAGI. The CDR3 totals 14 residues. The V and J ends lost 4 bases and 6 bases respectively, with 12 bases between them.

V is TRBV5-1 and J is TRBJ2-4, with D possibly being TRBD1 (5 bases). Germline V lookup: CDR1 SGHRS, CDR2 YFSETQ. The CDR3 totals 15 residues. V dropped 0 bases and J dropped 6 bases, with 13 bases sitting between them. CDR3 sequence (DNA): TGCGCCAGCAGCTTGGCTCCGCAGGGCGGAAACATTCAGTACTTC. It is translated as CASSLAPQGGNIQYF. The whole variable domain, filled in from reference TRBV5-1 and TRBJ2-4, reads KAGVTQTPRYLIKTRGQQVTLSCSPISGHRSVSWYQQTPGQGLQFLFEYFSETQRNKGNFPGRFSGRQFSNSRSEMNVSTLELGDSALYLCASSLAPQGGNIQYFGAGTRLSVL.

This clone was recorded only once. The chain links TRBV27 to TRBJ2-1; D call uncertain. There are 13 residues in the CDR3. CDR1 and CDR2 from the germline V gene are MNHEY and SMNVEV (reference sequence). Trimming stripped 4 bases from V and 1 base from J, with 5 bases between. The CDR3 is CASSYRSYNEQFF. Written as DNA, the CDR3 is TGTGCCAGCAGTTACAGATCCTACAATGAGCAGTTCTTC.